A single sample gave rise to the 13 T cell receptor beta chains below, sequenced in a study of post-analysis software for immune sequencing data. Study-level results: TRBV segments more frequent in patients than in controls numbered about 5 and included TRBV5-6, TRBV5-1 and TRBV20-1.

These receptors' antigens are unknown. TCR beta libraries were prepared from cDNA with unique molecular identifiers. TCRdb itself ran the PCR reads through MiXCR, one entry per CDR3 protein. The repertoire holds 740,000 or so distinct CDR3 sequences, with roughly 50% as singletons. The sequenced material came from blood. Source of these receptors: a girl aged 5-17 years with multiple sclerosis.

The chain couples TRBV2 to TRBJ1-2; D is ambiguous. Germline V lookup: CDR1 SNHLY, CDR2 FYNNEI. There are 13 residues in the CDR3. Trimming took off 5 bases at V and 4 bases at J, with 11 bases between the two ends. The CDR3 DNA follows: TGTGCCAGCAGTTACAGCGATCGCTATGGCTACACCTTC. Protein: CASSYSDRYGYTF.

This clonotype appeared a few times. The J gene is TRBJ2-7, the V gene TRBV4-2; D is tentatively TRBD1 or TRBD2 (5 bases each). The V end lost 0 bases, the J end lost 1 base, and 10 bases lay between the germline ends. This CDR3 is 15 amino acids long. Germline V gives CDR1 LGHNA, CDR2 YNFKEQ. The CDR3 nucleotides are TGTGCCAGCAGCCAAGAATGGGGGAGTTCCTACGAGCAGTACTTC. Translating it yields CASSQEWGSSYEQYF.

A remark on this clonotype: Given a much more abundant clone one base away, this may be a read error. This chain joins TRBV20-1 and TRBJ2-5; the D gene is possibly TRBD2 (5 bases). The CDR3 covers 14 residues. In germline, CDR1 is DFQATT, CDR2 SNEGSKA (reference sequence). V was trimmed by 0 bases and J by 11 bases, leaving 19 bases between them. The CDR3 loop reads CSARDLTGMGEQYF. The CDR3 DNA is TGCAGTGCTAGAGATCTTACCGGGATGGGTGAGCAGTACTTC.

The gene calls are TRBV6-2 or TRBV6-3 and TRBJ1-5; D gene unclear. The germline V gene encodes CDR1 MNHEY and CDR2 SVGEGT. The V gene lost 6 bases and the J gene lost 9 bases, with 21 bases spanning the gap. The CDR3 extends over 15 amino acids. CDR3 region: CASSPPSDHWPPQHF. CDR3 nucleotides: TGTGCCAGCAGCCCTCCCAGCGATCATTGGCCGCCCCAGCATTTT.

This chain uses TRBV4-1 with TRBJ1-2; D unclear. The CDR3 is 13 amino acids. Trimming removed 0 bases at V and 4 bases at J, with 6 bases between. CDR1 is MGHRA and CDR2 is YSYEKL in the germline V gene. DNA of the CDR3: TGCGCCAGCAGCCAAGACTCCGGCTATGGCTACACCTTC. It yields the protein CASSQDSGYGYTF.

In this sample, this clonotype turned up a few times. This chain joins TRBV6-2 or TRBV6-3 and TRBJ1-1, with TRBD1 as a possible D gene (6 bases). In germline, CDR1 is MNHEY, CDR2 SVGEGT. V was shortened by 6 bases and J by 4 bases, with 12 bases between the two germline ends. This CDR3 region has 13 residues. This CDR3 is CASRIGTSTEAFF. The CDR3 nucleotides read TGTGCCAGCAGAATCGGGACAAGCACTGAAGCTTTCTTT.

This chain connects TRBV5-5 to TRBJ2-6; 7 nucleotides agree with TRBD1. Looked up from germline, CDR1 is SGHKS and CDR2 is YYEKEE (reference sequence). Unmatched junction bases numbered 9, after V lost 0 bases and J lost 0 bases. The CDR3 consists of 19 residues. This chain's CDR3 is CASSLVPQGLSSGANVLTF. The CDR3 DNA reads TGTGCCAGCAGCTTGGTACCACAGGGGTTAAGCTCTGGGGCCAACGTCCTGACTTTC.

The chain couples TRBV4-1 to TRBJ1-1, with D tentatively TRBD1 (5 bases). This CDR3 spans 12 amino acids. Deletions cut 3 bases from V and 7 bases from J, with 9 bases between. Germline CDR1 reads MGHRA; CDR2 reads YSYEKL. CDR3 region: CASSQGGSEAFF. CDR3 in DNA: TGCGCCAGCAGCCAGGGGGGGAGTGAAGCTTTCTTT.

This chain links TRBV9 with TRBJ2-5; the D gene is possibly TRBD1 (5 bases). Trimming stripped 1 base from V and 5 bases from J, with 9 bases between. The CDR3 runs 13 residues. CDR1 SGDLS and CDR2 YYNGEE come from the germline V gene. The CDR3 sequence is CASSVTDTETQYF. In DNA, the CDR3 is TGTGCCAGCAGCGTAACGGACACCGAGACCCAGTACTTC.

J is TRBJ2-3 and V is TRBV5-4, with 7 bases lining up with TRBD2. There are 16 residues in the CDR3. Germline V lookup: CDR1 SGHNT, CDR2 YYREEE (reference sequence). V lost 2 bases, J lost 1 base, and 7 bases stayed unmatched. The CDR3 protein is CASSFFPAGGTDTQYF. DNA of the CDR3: TGTGCCAGCAGCTTTTTTCCGGCGGGGGGCACAGATACGCAGTATTTT.

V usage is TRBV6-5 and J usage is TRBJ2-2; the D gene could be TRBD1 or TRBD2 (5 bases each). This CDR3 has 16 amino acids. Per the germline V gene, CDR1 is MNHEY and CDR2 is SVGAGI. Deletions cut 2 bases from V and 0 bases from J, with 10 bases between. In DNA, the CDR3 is TGTGCCAGCAGTTACGGGACGGTGCCGAACACCGGGGAGCTGTTTTTT. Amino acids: CASSYGTVPNTGELFF.

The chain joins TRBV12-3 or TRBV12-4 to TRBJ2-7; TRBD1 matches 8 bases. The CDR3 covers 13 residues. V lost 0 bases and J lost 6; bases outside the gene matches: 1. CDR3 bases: TGTGCCAGCAGTTTAGCGCAGGGGGCCGAGCAGTACTTC. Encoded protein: CASSLAQGAEQYF.

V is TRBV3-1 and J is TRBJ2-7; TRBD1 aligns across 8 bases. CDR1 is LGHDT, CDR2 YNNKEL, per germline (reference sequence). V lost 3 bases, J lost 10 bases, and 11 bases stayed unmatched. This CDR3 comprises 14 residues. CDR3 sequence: CASSQLTQGARQYF. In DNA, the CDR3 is TGTGCCAGCAGCCAGTTAACCCAGGGGGCTCGTCAGTACTTC.